Only a few counts were recorded for the clone carrying this TCR beta chain. RNA transcripts gave rise to amplified TCR beta CDR3 regions. TCR CDR3 regions were first amplified by RT-PCR with HTBI primers. TCRdb re-called the multiplex PCR reads with MiXCR, one entry per CDR3 protein. Seen here are about half a million distinct CDR3 sequences, about 16% observed once, and the top ten hold over 25%. The data are from a study of T cells in Graves' hyperthyroidism and ophthalmopathy. Unmatched junction bases numbered 6, after V lost 3 bases and J lost 4 bases. The CDR3 is 16 residues long. CDR1 and CDR2 (germline): MNHEY, SVGEGT.

Sequencing used blood. V gene TRBV6-2 or TRBV6-3 combines with J gene TRBJ2-1, with 10 bases matching TRBD2. This receptor was taken from a woman in her 30s with Graves' ophthalmopathy. CDR3 amino acids: CASSYELAGAYNEQFF. CDR3 nucleotide sequence: TGTGCCAGCAGTTATGAGCTAGCGGGAGCATACAATGAGCAGTTCTTC.